This T cell receptor (beta chain) was documented in a study of OX40 agonist ivuxolimab in advanced cancers. Baseline, cycle 4 day 1, and cycle 7 day 1 were the blood sampling points. Profiled with immunoSEQ multiplex PCR; TCRdb holds only in-frame clones, not every one. The data show about 60,000 clones, 91% seen once. The clonotype comes from an adult with an advanced solid tumor such as melanoma, head and neck, liver or kidney cancer. Sample: CD4+ or CD8+ T cells sorted from blood, taken in a trial of the OX40 agonist ivuxolimab.

This CDR3 reads CASSLALWQRTDTQYF. The CDR3 DNA sequence: TGTGCCAGCAGCTTAGCGCTCTGGCAGCGGACAGATACGCAGTATTTT. V is TRBV7-2 and J is TRBJ2-3, with D possibly being TRBD2 (5 bases). The CDR3 covers 16 residues. Germline assignment: CDR1 SGHTA and CDR2 FQGNSA. Trimming removed 0 bases at V and 3 bases at J, with 13 bases between. The full variable domain, completed using reference TRBV7-2 and TRBJ2-3, is GAGVSQSPSNKVTEKGKDVELRCDPISGHTALYWYRQSLGQGLEFLIYFQGNSAPDKSGLPSDRFSAERTGGSVSTLTIQRTQQEDSAVYLCASSLALWQRTDTQYFGPGTRLTVL.